This entry describes one T cell receptor beta chain. Its antigen is not identified. This sample is part of a study of shared clonotypes between healthy human individuals. Notes on the study in general: In having few donors, the study represented limited genetic and exposure-history diversity.

Among the donors, all were Caucasian adults who lived in Nashville, Tennessee. Here immunoSEQ multiplex PCR was the method, and the copy in TCRdb shows in-frame clones only, minus some. The table has 450,000 to 650,000 clones, around 77% seen once. The germline CDR1 and CDR2 sequences are SQVTM and ANQGSEA. CDR3 length: 13 amino acids. Trimming shortened V by 4 bases and J by 8 bases, and 17 bases separated the two germline ends. The TCR originated in a woman aged 40 to 50 in good health. Some clones in this sample may be carry-over from other donors' samples. Sample: PBMCs. The V call is TRBV29-1, the J call TRBJ1-1; D gene unclear. CDR3 protein: CSVAPRGVGEAFF. The CDR3 DNA sequence: TGCAGCGTTGCCCCCCGCGGGGTAGGCGAAGCTTTCTTT.